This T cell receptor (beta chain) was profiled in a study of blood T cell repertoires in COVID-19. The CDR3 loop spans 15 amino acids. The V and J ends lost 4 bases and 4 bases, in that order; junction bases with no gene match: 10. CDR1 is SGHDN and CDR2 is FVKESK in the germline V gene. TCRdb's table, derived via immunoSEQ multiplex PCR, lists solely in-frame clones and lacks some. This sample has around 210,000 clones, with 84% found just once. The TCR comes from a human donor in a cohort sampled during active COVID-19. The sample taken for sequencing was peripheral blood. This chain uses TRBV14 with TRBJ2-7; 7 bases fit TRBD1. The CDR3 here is CASSPWDSGKYEQYF. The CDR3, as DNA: TGTGCCAGCAGCCCCTGGGACAGCGGCAAGTACGAGCAGTACTTC.